The sequence of this T cell receptor beta chain was determined in a study of CD8 T cells in Susac syndrome. Study findings and constraints: The study acknowledged a relatively small number of individuals in its TCR sequencing and HLA analysis.

Random-hexamer reverse transcription was applied to roughly 0.45 to 1 ug RNA. Amplification of TCR beta CDR3 used immunoSEQ multiplex PCR across 54 Vbeta and 13 Jbeta. TCRdb used MiXCR to reprocess the immunoSEQ multiplex PCR reads, holding one entry per CDR3 protein. The profile shows roughly 190,000 distinct CDR3 sequences, around 93% of them singletons. Remarks on this clonotype: What it binds is not known.

The sequenced target, TCR beta, came from blood CD8+ and CD4+ T cells. Negative magnetic isolation gave CD8+ and CD4+ cells; FACS enriched CD8+ TEMRA. Germline-derived CDR1 and CDR2 are KGHSH and LQKENI. The CDR3 covers 16 residues. After removal of 2 bases from V and 5 bases from J, the junction contained 2 bases not matched to a gene. Sequencing was carried out using CD4+ T cells from PBMCs. The clonotype originates from a human donor in good health. The chain couples TRBV18 to TRBJ2-1; TRBD2 matches at 14 bases. The CDR3 nucleotides are TGTGCCAGCTCACCAAGGACTAGCGGGGGGCACAATGAGCAGTTCTTC. This sequence encodes CASSPRTSGGHNEQFF.